A selection of T cell receptor beta chains follows, all from one sample in a study of blood T cell repertoires in COVID-19. The data were produced by immunoSEQ multiplex PCR, yet TCRdb's version contains in-frame clones alone and is incomplete. The table includes some 460,000 clones, around 87% detected once. Sequencing was done on a sample of PBMCs or T cells enriched from blood (not recorded which). The receptor set was obtained from a woman under 30 who had recovered from COVID-19. CDR3s include the opening cysteine and the closing phenylalanine or tryptophan. Fields, in order: D gene, V gene, J gene, clone size, CDR3 DNA, CDR3 protein. D genes are given only for firm matches. Clone size is stated in some rows and not others, as once, few, many or a class when expanded.

>NA|TRBV6-5|TRBJ1-6|NA
TGTGCCAGCAGTTACGGAGCCTATAATTCACCCCTCCACTTT
CASSYGAYNSPLHF
>NA|TRBV3-1/TRBV3-2|TRBJ1-6|NA
TGTGCCAGCAGCCAAGAAGTGAGCTCACCCCTCCACTTT
CASSQEVSSPLHF
>NA|TRBV4-1|TRBJ2-2|NA
TGCGCCAGCAGCCAAGTGTCCCAGTCCACCGGGGAGCTGTTTTTT
CASSQVSQSTGELFF
>NA|TRBV30|TRBJ1-3|NA
TGTGCCTGGAGTGTGTCAGGAAACACCATATATTTT
CAWSVSGNTIYF
>TRBD1|TRBV27|TRBJ1-6|few
TGTGCCAGCAGCCCGGGGGGACAGGGGAGAATTTATAATTCACCCCTCCACTTT
CASSPGGQGRIYNSPLHF
>NA|TRBV30|TRBJ2-2|once
TGTGCCTGGAGTATTTCGACGGTTCGAGGGTGGGGAACAGCCTACACCGGGGAGCTGTTTTTT
CAWSISTVRGWGTAYTGELFF
>NA|TRBV7-3|TRBJ1-2|NA
TGTGCCAGCAGCTTAACAGGAGGGGACCCCGGGTATGGCTACACCTTC
CASSLTGGDPGYGYTF
>TRBD1|TRBV5-4|TRBJ2-1|NA
TGTGCCAGCAGCCTAGAAAGAGGACAGGGTCGCAATGAGCAGTTCTTC
CASSLERGQGRNEQFF
>NA|TRBV18|TRBJ1-2|once
TGTGCCAGCGGAGGGGGGGGCAACTATGGCTACACCTTC
CASGGGGNYGYTF
>NA|TRBV12-5|TRBJ1-3|NA
TGTGCTAGTTCGAAGCACTCTGGAAACACCATATATTTT
CASSKHSGNTIYF
>TRBD1|TRBV2|TRBJ2-7|NA
TGTGCCAGCACTAGGGACAGGGCGAGCTCCTACGAGCAGTACTTC
CASTRDRASSYEQYF